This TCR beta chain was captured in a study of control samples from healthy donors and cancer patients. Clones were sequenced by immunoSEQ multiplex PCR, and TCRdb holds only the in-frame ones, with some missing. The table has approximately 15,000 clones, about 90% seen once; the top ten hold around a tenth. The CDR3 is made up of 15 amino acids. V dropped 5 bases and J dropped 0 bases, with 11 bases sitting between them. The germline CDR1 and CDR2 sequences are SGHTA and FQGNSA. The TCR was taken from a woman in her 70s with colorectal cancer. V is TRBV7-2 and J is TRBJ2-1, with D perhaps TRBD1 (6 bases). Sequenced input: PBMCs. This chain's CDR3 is CASSATGISYNEQFF. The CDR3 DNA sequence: TGTGCCAGCAGCGCCACAGGGATCTCCTACAATGAGCAGTTCTTC.